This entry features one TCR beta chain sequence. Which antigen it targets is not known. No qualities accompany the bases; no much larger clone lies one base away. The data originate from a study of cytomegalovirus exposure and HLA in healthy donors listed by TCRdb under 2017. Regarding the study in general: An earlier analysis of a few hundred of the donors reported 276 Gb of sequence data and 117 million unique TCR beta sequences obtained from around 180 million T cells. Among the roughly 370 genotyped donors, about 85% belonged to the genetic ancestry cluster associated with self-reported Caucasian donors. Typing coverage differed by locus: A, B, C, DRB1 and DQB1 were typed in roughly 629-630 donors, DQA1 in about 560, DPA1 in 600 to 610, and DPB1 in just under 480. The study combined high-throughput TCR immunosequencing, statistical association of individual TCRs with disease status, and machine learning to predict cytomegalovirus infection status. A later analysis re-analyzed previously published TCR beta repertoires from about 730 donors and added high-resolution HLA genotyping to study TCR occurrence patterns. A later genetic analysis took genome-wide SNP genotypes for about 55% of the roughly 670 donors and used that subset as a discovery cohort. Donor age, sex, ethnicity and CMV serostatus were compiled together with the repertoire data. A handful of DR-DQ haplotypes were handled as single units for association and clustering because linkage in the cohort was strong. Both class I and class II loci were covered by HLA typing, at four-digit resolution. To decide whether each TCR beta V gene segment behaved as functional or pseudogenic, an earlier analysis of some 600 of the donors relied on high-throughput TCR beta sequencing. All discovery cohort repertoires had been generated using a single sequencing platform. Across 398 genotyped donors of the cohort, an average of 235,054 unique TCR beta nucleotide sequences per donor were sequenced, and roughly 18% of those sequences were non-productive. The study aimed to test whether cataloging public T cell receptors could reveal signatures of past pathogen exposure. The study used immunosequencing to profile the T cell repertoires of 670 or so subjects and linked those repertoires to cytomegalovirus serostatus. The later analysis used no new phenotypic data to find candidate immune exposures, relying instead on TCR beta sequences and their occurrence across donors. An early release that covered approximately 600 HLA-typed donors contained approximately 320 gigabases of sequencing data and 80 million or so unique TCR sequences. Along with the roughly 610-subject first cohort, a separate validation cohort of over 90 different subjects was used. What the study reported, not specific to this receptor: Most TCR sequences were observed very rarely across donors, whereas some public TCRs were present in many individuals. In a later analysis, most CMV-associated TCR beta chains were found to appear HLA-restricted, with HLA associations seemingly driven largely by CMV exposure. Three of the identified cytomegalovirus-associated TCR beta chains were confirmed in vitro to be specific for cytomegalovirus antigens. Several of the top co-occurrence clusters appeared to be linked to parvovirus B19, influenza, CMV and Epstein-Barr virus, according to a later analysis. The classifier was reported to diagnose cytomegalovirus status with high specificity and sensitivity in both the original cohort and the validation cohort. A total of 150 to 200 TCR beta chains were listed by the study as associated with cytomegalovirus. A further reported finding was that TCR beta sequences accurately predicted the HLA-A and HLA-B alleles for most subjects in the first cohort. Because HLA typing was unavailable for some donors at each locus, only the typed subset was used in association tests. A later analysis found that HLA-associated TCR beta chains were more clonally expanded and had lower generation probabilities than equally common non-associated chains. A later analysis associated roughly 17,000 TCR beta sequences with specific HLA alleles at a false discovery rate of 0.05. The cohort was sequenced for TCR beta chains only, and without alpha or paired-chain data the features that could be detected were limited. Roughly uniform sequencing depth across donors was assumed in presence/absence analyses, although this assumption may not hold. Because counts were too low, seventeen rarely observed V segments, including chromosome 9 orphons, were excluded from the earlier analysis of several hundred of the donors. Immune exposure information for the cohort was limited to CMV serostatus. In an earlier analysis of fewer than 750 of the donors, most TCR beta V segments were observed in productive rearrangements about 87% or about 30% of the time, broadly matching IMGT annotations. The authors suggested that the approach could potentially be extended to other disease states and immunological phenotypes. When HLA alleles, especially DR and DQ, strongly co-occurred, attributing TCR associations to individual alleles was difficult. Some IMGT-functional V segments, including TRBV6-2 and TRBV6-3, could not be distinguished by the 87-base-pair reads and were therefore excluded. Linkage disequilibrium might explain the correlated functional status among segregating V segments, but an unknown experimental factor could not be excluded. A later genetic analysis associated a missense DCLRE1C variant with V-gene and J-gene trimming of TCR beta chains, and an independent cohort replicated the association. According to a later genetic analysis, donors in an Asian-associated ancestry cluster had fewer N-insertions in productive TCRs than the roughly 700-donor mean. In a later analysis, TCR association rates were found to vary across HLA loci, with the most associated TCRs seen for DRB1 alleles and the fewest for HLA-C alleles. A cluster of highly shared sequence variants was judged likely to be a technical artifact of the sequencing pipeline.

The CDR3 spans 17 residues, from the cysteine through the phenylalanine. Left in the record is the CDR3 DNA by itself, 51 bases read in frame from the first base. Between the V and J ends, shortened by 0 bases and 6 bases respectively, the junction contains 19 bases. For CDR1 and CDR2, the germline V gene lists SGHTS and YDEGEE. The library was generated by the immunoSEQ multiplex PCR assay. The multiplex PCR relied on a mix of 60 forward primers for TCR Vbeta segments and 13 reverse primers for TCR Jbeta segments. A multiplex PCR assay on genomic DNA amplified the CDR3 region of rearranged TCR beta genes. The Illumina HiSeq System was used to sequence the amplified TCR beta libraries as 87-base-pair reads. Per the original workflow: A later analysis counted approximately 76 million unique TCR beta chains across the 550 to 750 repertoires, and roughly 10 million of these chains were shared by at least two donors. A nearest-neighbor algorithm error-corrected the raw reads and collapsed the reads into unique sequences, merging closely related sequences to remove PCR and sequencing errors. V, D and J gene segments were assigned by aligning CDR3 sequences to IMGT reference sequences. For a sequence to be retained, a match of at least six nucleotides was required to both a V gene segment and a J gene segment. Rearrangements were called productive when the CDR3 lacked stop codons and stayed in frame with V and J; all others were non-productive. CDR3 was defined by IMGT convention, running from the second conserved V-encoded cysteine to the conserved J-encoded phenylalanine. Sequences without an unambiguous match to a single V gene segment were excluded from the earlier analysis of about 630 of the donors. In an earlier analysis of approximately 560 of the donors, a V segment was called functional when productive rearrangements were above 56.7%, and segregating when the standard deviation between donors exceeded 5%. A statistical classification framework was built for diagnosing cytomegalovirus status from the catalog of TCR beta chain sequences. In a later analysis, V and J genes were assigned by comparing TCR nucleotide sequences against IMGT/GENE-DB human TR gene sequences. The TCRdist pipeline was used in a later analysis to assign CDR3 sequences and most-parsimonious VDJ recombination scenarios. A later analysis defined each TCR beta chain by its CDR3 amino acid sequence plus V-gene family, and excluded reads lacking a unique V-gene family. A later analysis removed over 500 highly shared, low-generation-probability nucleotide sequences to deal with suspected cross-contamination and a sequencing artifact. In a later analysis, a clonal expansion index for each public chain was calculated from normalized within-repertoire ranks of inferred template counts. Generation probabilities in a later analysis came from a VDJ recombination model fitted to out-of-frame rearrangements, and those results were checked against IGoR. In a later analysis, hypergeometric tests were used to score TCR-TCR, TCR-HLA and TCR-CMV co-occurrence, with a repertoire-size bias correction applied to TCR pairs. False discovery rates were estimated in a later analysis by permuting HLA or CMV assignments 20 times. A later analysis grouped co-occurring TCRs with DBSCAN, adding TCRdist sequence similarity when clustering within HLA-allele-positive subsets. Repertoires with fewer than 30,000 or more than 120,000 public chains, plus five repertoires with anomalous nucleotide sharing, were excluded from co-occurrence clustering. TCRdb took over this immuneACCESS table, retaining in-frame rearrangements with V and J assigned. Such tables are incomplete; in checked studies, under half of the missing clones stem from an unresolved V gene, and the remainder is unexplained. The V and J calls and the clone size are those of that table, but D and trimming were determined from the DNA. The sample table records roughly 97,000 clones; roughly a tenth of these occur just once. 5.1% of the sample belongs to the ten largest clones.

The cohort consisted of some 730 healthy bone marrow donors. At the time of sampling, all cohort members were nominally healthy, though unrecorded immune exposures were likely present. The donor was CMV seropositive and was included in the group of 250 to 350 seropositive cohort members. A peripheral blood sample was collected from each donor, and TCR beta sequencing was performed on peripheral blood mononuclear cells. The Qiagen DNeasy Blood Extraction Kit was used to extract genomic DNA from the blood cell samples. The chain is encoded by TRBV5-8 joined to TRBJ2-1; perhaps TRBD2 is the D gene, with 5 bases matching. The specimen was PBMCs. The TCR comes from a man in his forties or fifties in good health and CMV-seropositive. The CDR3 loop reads CASSLARGGVGRNEQFF. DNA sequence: TGTGCCAGCAGCTTGGCCCGGGGTGGGGTAGGCCGCAATGAGCAGTTCTTC.